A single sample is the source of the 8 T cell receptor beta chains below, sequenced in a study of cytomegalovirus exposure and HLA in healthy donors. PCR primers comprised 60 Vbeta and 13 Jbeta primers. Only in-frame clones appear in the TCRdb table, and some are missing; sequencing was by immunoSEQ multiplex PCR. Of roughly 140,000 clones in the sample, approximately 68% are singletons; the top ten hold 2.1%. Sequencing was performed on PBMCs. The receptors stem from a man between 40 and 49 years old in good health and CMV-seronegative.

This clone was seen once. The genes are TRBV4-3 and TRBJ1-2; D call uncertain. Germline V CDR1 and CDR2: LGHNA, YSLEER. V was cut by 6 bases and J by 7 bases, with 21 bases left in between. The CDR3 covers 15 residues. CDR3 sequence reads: CASSARGGLPGGYTF. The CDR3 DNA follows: TGCGCCAGCAGTGCCCGTGGAGGGCTCCCTGGTGGCTACACCTTC.

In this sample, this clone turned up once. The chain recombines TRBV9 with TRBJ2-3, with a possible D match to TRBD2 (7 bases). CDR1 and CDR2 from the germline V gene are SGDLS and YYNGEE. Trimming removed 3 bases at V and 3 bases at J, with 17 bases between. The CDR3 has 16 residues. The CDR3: CASSDPLGGATDTQYF. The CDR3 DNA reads TGTGCCAGCAGCGACCCCCTGGGGGGGGCGACAGATACGCAGTATTTT.

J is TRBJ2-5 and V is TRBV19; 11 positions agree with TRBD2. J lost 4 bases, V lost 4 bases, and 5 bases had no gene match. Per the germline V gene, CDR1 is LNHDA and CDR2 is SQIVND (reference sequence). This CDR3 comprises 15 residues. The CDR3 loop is CASSSTSGGIETQYF. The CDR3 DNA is TGTGCCAGTAGTAGTACTAGCGGGGGAATAGAGACCCAGTACTTC. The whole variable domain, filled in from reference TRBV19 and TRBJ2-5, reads DGGITQSPKYLFRKEGQNVTLSCEQNLNHDAMYWYRQDPGQGLRLIYYSQIVNDFQKGDIAEGYSVSREKKESFPLTVTSAQKNPTAFYLCASSSTSGGIETQYFGPGTRLLVL.

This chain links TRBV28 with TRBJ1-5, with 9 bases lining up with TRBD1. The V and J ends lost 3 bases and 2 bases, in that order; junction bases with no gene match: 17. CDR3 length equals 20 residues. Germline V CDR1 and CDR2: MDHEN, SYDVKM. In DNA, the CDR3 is TGTGCCAGCAGTTTTTTGGGGGGGGGACAGGGCTCTTCTGGCAATCAGCCCCAGCATTTT. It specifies CASSFLGGGQGSSGNQPQHF.

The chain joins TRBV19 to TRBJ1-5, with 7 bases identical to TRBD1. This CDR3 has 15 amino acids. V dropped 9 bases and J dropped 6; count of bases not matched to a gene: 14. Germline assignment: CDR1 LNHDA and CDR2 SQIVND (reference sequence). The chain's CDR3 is CASQELTGALQPQHF. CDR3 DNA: TGTGCCAGCCAAGAGCTTACAGGGGCCCTTCAGCCCCAGCATTTT. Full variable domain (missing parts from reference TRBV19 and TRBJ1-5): DGGITQSPKYLFRKEGQNVTLSCEQNLNHDAMYWYRQDPGQGLRLIYYSQIVNDFQKGDIAEGYSVSREKKESFPLTVTSAQKNPTAFYLCASQELTGALQPQHFGDGTRLSIL.

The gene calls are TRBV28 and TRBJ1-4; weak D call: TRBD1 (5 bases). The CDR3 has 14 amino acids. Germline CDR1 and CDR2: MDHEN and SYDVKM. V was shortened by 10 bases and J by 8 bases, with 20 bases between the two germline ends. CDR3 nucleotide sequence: TGTGCCACCGCTTGGGGGTCGGCGGGGGAAAAACTGTTTTTT. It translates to CATAWGSAGEKLFF.

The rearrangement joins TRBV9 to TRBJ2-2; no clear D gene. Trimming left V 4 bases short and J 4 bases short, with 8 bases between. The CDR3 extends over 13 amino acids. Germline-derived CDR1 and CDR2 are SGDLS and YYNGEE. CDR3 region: CASSPLSTGELFF. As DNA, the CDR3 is TGTGCCAGCAGCCCCCTGAGCACCGGGGAGCTGTTTTTT.

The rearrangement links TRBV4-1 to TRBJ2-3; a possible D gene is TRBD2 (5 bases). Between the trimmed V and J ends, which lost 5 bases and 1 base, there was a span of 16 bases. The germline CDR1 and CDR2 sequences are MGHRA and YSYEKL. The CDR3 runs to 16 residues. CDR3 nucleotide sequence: TGCGCCAGCAGCGATCGGCGGGCTAGCCGCACAGATACGCAGTATTTT. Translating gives CASSDRRASRTDTQYF.